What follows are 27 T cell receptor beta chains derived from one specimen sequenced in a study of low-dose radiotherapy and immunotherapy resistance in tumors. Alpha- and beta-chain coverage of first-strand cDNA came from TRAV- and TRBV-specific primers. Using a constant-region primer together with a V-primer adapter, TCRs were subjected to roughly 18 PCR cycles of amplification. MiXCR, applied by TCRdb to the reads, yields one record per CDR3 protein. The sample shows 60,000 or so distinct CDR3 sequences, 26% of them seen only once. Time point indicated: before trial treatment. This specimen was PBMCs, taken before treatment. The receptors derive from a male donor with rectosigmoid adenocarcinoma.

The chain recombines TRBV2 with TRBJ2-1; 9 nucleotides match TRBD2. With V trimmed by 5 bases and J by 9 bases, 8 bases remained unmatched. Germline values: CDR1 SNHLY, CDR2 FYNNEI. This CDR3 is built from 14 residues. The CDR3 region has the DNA TGTGCCAGCAGTAAGGGACTAGCCGGGGGTGAGCAGTTCTTC. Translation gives CASSKGLAGGEQFF.

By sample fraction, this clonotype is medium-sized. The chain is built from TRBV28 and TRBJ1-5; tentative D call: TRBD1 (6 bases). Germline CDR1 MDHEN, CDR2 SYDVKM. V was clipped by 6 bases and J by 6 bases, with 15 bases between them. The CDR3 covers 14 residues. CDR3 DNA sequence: TGTGCCAGCAGCACGGGACACCTATCTCAGCCCCAGCATTTT. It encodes CASSTGHLSQPQHF. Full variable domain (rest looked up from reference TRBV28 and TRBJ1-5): DVKVTQSSRYLVKRTGEKVFLECVQDMDHENMFWYRQDPGLGLRLIYFSYDVKMKEKGDIPEGYSVSREKKERFSLILESASTNQTSMYLCASSTGHLSQPQHFGDGTRLSIL.

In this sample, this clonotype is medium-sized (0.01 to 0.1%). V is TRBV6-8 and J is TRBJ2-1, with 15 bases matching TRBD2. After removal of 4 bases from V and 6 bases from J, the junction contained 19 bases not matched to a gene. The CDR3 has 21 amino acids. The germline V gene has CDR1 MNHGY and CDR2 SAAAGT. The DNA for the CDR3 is TGTGCCAGCAGTTGCCCGCCCGGGACTAGCGGGGGGAGTATCCCCTCCAATGAGCAGTTCTTC. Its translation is CASSCPPGTSGGSIPSNEQFF.

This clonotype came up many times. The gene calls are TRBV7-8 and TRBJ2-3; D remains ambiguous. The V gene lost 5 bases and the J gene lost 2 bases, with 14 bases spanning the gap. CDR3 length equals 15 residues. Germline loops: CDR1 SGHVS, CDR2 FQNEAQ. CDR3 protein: CASSPRTRSTDTQYF. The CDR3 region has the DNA TGTGCCAGCAGCCCCCGGACCCGGTCCACAGATACGCAGTATTTT.

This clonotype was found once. CDR3 sequence: CASSEARDSQRDTQYF. In nucleotides, the CDR3 is TGTGCCAGCAGTGAAGCCAGGGACAGTCAAAGGGATACGCAGTATTTT. The chain carries TRBV2 and TRBJ2-3; 7 bases line up with TRBD1. This CDR3 is 16 amino acids long. Per the germline V gene, CDR1 is SNHLY and CDR2 is FYNNEI. V dropped 0 bases and J dropped 6; count of bases not matched to a gene: 9. Full variable domain (missing parts from reference TRBV2 and TRBJ2-3): EPEVTQTPSHQVTQMGQEVILRCVPISNHLYFYWYRQILGQKVEFLVSFYNNEISEKSEIFDDQFSVERPDGSNFTLKIRSTKLEDSAMYFCASSEARDSQRDTQYFGPGTRLTVL.

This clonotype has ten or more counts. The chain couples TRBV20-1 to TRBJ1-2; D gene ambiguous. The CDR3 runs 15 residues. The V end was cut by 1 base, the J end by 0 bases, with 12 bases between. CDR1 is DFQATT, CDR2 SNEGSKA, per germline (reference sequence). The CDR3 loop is CSARAYGKANYGYTF. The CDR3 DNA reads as TGCAGTGCTAGAGCGTACGGGAAAGCTAACTATGGCTACACCTTC.

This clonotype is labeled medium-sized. CDR3 residues: CSVILAGESSYNEQFF. The CDR3 coding sequence is TGCAGCGTTATTCTAGCGGGAGAGTCCTCCTACAATGAGCAGTTCTTC. The chain joins TRBV29-1 to TRBJ2-1; TRBD2 matches 10 bases. Unmatched junction bases numbered 7, after V lost 5 bases and J lost 0 bases. The CDR3 contains 16 residues. Germline CDR1 and CDR2: SQVTM and ANQGSEA.

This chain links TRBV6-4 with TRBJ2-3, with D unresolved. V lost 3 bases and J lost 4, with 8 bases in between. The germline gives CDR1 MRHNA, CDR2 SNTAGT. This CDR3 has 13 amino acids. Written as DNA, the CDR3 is TGTGCCAGCAGTGAGGGTAGCTCAGATACGCAGTATTTT. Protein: CASSEGSSDTQYF.

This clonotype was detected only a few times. For the CDR3, the DNA is TGTGCCAGCAGCTTAGCGCTCTCGCTAGCCAAAAACATTCAGTACTTC. Amino acid sequence: CASSLALSLAKNIQYF. The chain is built from TRBV7-2 and TRBJ2-4, with D unresolved. Germline CDR1 is SGHTA and CDR2 is FQGNSA. This CDR3 spans 16 amino acids. Between the trimmed V and J ends, which lost 0 bases and 0 bases, there was a span of 9 bases.

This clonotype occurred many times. The DNA of the CDR3 is TGCGCCAGCAGCCGGACTAGCGGGGCGTACGAGCAGTACTTC. It specifies CASSRTSGAYEQYF. V is TRBV4-3 and J is TRBJ2-7; 12 bases line up with TRBD2. J gave up 4 bases and V 4 bases, and 2 bases lay outside the gene matches. This CDR3 comprises 14 residues. In germline, CDR1 is LGHNA, CDR2 YSLEER.

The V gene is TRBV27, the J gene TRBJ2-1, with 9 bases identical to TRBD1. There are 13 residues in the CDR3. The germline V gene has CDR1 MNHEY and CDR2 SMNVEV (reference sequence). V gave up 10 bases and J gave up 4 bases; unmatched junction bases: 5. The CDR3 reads CAIRDRAYNEQFF. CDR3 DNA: TGTGCCATTCGGGACAGGGCGTACAATGAGCAGTTCTTC.

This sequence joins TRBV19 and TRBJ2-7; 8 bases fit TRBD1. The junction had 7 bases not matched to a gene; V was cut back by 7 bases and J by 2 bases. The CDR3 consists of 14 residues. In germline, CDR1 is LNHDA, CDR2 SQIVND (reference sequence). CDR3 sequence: CASTWGTGPYEQYF. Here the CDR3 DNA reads TGTGCCAGTACCTGGGGGACAGGTCCCTACGAGCAGTACTTC.

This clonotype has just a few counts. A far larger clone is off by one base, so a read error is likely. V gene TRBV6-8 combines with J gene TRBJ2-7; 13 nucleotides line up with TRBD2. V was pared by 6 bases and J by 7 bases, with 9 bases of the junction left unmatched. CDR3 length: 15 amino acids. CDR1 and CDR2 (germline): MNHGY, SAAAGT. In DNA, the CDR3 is TGTGCCAGCAGGACTAGCGGGAGGTCATACAATGAGCAGTACTTC. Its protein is CASRTSGRSYNEQYF.

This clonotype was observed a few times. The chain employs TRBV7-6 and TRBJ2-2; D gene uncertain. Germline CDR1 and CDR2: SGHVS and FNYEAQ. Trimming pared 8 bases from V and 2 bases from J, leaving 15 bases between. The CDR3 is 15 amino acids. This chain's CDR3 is CASGHRFLNTGELFF. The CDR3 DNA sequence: TGTGCCAGCGGTCACAGATTTCTCAACACCGGGGAGCTGTTTTTT. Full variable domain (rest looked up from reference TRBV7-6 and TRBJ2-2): GAGVSQSPRYKVTKRGQDVALRCDPISGHVSLYWYRQALGQGPEFLTYFNYEAQQDKSGLPNDRFSAERPEGSISTLTIQRTEQRDSAMYRCASGHRFLNTGELFFGEGSRLTVL.

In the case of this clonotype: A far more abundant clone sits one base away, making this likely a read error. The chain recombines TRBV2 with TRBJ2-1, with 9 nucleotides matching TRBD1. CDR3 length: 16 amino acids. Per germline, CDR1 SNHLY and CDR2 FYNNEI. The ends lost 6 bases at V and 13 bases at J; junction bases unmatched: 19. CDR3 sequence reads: CASRAPGQGAKNIQFF. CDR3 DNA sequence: TGTGCCAGCAGGGCTCCGGGACAGGGAGCCAAAAACATTCAGTTCTTC.

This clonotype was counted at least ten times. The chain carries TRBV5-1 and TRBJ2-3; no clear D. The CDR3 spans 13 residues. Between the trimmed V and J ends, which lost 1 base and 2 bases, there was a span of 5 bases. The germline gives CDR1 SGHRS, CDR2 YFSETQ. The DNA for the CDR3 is TGCGCCAGCAGCTTGATTCCCACAGATACGCAGTATTTT. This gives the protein CASSLIPTDTQYF.

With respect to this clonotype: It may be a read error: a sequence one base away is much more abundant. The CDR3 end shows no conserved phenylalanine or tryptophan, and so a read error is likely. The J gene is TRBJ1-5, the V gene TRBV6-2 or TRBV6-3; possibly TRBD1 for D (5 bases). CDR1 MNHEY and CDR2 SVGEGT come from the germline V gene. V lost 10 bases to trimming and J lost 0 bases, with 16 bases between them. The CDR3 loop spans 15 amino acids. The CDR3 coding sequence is TGTGCCACCGAAAGACAGATCAATAGCAATCAGCCCCAGCATCTT. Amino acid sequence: CATERQINSNQPQHL.

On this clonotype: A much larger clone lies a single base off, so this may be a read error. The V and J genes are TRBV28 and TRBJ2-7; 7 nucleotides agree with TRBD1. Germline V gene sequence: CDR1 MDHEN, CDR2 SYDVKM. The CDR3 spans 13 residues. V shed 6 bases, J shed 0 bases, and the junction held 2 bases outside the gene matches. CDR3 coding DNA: TGTGCCAGCAGACGACAGGGCTCCTACGAGCAGTACTTC. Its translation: CASRRQGSYEQYF.

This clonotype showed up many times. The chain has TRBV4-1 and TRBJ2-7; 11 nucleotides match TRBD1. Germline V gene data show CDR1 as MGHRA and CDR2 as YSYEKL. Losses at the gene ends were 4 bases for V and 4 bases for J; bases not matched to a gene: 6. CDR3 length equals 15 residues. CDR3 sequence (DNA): TGCGCCAGCAGCCCCGGACAGGGGGCAATGTACGAGCAGTACTTC. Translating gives CASSPGQGAMYEQYF.

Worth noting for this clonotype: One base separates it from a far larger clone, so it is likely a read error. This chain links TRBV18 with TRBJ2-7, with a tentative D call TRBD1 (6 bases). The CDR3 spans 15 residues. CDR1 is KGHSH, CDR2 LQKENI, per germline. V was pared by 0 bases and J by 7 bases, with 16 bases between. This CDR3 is CASSPPGGADNEQYF. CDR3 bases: TGTGCCAGCTCACCACCAGGGGGTGCTGACAATGAGCAGTACTTC.

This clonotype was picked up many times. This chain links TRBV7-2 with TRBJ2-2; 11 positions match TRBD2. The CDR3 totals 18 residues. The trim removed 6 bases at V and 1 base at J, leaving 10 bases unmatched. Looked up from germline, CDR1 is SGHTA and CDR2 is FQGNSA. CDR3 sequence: CASRYTSGSAWNTGELFF. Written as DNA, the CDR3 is TGTGCCAGCAGATATACTAGCGGGAGTGCGTGGAACACCGGGGAGCTGTTTTTT.

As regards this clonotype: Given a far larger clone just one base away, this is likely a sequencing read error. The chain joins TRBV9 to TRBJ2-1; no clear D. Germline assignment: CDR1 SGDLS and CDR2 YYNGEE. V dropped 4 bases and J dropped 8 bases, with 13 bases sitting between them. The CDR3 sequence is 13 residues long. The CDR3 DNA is TGTGCCAGCAGCCACCAAAGTATCGATGAGCAGTTCTTC. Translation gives CASSHQSIDEQFF.

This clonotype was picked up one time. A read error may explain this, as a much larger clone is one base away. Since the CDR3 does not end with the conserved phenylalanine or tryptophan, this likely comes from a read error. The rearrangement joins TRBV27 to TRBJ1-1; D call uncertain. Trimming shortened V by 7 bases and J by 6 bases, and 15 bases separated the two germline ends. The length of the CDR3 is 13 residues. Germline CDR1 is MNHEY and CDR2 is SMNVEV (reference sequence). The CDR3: CASTPLDRPEAFL. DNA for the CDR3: TGTGCCAGCACCCCCCTCGATAGACCTGAAGCTTTCTTG.

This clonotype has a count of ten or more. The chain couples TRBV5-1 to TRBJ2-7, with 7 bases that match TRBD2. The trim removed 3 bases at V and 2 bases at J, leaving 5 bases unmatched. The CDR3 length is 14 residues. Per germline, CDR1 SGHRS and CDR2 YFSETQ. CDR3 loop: CASSSRDYPYEQYF. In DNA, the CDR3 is TGCGCCAGCAGCTCTCGGGACTATCCCTACGAGCAGTACTTC.

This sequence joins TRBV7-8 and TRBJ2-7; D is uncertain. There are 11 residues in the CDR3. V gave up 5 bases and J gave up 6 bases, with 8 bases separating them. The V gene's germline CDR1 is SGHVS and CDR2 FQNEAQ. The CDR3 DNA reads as TGTGCCAGCAGCCCGCGAGGCGAGCAGTACTTC. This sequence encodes CASSPRGEQYF.

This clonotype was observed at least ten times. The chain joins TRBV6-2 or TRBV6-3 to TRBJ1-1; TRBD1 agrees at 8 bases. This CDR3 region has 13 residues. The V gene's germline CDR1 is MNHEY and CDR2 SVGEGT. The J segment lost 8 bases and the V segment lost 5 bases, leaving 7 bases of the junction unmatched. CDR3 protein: CASSRGTGLEAFF. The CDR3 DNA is TGTGCCAGCAGTCGCGGGACAGGCCTAGAAGCTTTCTTT.

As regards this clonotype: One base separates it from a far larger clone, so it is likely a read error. CDR3 sequence (DNA): TGTGCCACCCTCTTAGTGGGAGCTCGAAATGAGCAGTTCTTC. As protein: CATLLVGARNEQFF. The chain employs TRBV7-6 and TRBJ2-1, with D perhaps TRBD2 (5 bases). CDR3 length equals 14 residues. Germline V gives CDR1 SGHVS, CDR2 FNYEAQ. Trimming removed 10 bases from V and 7 bases from J, with 20 bases in between. Full variable domain (remainder filled in from reference TRBV7-6 and TRBJ2-1): GAGVSQSPRYKVTKRGQDVALRCDPISGHVSLYWYRQALGQGPEFLTYFNYEAQQDKSGLPNDRFSAERPEGSISTLTIQRTEQRDSAMYRCATLLVGARNEQFFGPGTRLTVL.